This entry is about one T cell receptor (beta chain). Its target is not known. This record belongs to a study of shared clonotypes between healthy human individuals. The study's findings and limits: An anticipated effect of sequencing depth on clonotype sharing among donors was recognized.

The repertoire was sequenced with immunoSEQ multiplex PCR; TCRdb's copy has only in-frame clones and lacks some. Among under 2.5 million clones listed, 92% were seen once. From germline, CDR1 is SGHRS and CDR2 YFSETQ. Losses at the gene ends were 4 bases for V and 4 bases for J; bases not matched to a gene: 15. This CDR3 comprises 17 residues. The chain combines TRBV5-1 with TRBJ1-2, with 8 bases fitting TRBD1. This clonotype was sampled from a man younger than 30 in good health. Some clones in this sample may be carry-over from other donors' samples. The sample comprised naive CD4+ T cells from PBMCs. As for subset: CD45RA+ positively selected. The CDR3 loop reads CASSGTGTGLTSYGYTF. The CDR3 nucleotides read TGCGCCAGCAGCGGGACCGGGACAGGCCTTACTAGCTATGGCTACACCTTC. The full variable domain, with the rest looked up from reference TRBV5-1 and TRBJ1-2, is KAGVTQTPRYLIKTRGQQVTLSCSPISGHRSVSWYQQTPGQGLQFLFEYFSETQRNKGNFPGRFSGRQFSNSRSEMNVSTLELGDSALYLCASSGTGTGLTSYGYTFGSGTRLTVV.